The 5 T cell receptor beta chains below come from one sample, sequenced in a study of T cell responses to AZD1222 COVID-19 vaccine. TCRdb's table, derived via immunoSEQ multiplex PCR, lists solely in-frame clones and lacks some. The data contain about 57,000 clones, 65% to 90% of them seen just once; the ten biggest clones take up less than 20%. The sequences come from peripheral blood, collected on day 0 of AZD1222 vaccination. All receptors come from an adult in good health.

The V and J genes are TRBV5-8 and TRBJ1-5, with TRBD1 as a possible D gene (6 bases). The CDR3 is 15 residues long. The ends were cut back, 1 base at V and 2 bases at J, with 10 bases in the middle. Germline loops: CDR1 SGHTS, CDR2 YDEGEE. The CDR3 DNA sequence: TGTGCCAGCAGCTTGTCCTGGACAGGCAATCAGCCCCAGCATTTT. It codes for CASSLSWTGNQPQHF.

V gene TRBV28 combines with J gene TRBJ2-7; a possible D gene is TRBD1 (5 bases). Trimming shortened V by 3 bases and J by 2 bases, and 14 bases separated the two germline ends. Germline V gene sequence: CDR1 MDHEN, CDR2 SYDVKM. CDR3 length: 15 amino acids. The CDR3 DNA reads TGTGCCAGCAGTTTGCCTTCCCAGGGTCCCTACGAGCAGTACTTC. Its protein product is CASSLPSQGPYEQYF.

The chain combines TRBV28 with TRBJ1-5; D may be TRBD1 (5 bases). Trimming left V 8 bases short and J 1 base short, with 27 bases between. Germline V gene data show CDR1 as MDHEN and CDR2 as SYDVKM. The CDR3 loop spans 19 amino acids. The CDR3 protein is CASHLRGGRISHSNQPQHF. CDR3 in DNA: TGTGCCAGCCACCTGAGGGGTGGGAGGATAAGTCACAGCAATCAGCCCCAGCATTTT.

This sequence joins TRBV3-1 (or the pseudogene TRBV3-2) and TRBJ1-2; 7 nucleotides agree with TRBD1. This CDR3 is 16 amino acids long. Germline CDR1 is LGHDT and CDR2 is YNNKEL (reference sequence). V shed 7 bases, J shed 5 bases, and the junction held 16 bases outside the gene matches. CDR3 amino acids: CASTLGEGAPGYGYTF. For the CDR3, the DNA is TGTGCCAGCACGCTGGGAGAGGGGGCCCCTGGGTATGGCTACACCTTC.

This clone has ten or more counts. The V call is TRBV7-3, the J call TRBJ2-2, with D perhaps TRBD1 (5 bases). V gave up 1 base and J gave up 6 bases, with 21 bases separating them. This CDR3 spans 18 amino acids. Germline CDR1 is SGHTA and CDR2 is FQGTGA. CDR3 nucleotide sequence: TGTGCCAGCAGCTTAAAGGTCCCAGGGCGTAGAGGTCCCGGGGAGCTGTTTTTT. As protein: CASSLKVPGRRGPGELFF.